This note documents a single TCR beta chain sequence. What it recognizes is unknown. This sample is drawn from a study of B cell selection in AIRE deficiency. Study-wide results and caveats: Of around 3,700 shared Treg TCRbeta sequences, 25% to 40% were healthy-donor-only and about 9% patient-only.

Looked up from germline, CDR1 is SGHNT and CDR2 is YYREEE (reference sequence). CDR3 length: 15 amino acids. Losses at the gene ends were 4 bases for V and 0 bases for J; bases not matched to a gene: 5. Profiling relied on immunoSEQ multiplex PCR, and the TCRdb table lists in-frame clones only, not all of them. Of about 5,200 clones listed, 80% to 90% were seen once; the top ten hold 2.8%. The regulatory T cell sort gate was CD4+CD25hiCD127low/negative. The source of this sequence is a human donor with AIRE deficiency. Input material: Tregs sorted from PBMCs. This rearrangement joins TRBV5-4 to TRBJ2-3; 7 nucleotides align to TRBD2. CDR3 DNA sequence: TGTGCCAGCAGCCTCGGGGGGTCTAGCACAGATACGCAGTATTTT. Residues: CASSLGGSSTDTQYF.